Following are 18 T cell receptor beta chains from one sample sequenced in a study of shared clonotypes between healthy human individuals. Only in-frame clones appear in the TCRdb table, and some are missing; sequencing was by immunoSEQ multiplex PCR. Here the sample spans approximately 320,000 clones, approximately 79% being singletons. Material: memory CD4+ T cells sorted from blood. The subset was: CD45RA-negative fraction. The receptors derive from a man aged 30 to 45 in good health.

V usage is TRBV5-5 and J usage is TRBJ1-1; D ambiguous. Germline CDR1 is SGHKS and CDR2 is YYEKEE (reference sequence). Trimming removed 3 bases at V and 8 bases at J, with 17 bases between. This CDR3 region has 14 residues. The CDR3 loop is CASSSLGRGIEAFF. For the CDR3, the DNA is TGTGCCAGCAGCTCCCTCGGGCGCGGCATAGAAGCTTTCTTT.

V and J are TRBV5-1 and TRBJ2-3, with 13 bases fitting TRBD2. V lost 4 bases, J lost 6 bases, and 11 bases stayed unmatched. The CDR3 runs 17 residues. CDR1 and CDR2 from the germline V gene are SGHRS and YFSETQ. The CDR3 DNA reads as TGCGCCAGCAGCCCAAGACTAGCGGGAGGCCCACCGGATACGCAGTATTTT. Encoded protein: CASSPRLAGGPPDTQYF.

As concerns this clone: At the DNA level, this CDR3 is encoded by other sequences in the same sample as well. The V gene is TRBV29-1, the J gene TRBJ2-6; possible D gene TRBD2, 6 bases. Germline lookup yields CDR1 SQVTM and CDR2 ANQGSEA. This CDR3 is 14 amino acids long. V lost 3 bases, J lost 0 bases, and 6 bases lay in between. The CDR3 nucleotides are TGCAGCGTTGACGGGGGCTCTGGGGCCAACGTCCTGACTTTC. As protein: CSVDGGSGANVLTF.

This clone is a singleton in its sample. The rearrangement links TRBV9 to TRBJ2-1, with TRBD2 matching over 8 bases. CDR1 is SGDLS, CDR2 YYNGEE, per germline. The length of the CDR3 is 16 residues. Germline trimming cut 0 bases from V and 4 bases from J; bases unmatched to any gene: 6. The CDR3 loop is CASSVASGGPYNEQFF. CDR3 nucleotide sequence: TGTGCCAGCAGCGTAGCTTCGGGAGGGCCTTACAATGAGCAGTTCTTC.

J is TRBJ2-2 and V is TRBV14, with 8 bases fitting TRBD1. Germline CDR1 and CDR2: SGHDN and FVKESK. This CDR3 contains 16 residues. The J segment lost 2 bases and the V segment lost 0 bases, leaving 2 bases of the junction unmatched. The CDR3 reads CASSQDRGRNTGELFF. CDR3 bases: TGTGCCAGCAGCCAAGACAGGGGGCGAAACACCGGGGAGCTGTTTTTT.

The chain uses TRBV9 and TRBJ1-2; no clear D. V lost 0 bases, J lost 4 bases, and 10 bases lay in between. Germline V gene data show CDR1 as SGDLS and CDR2 as YYNGEE. This CDR3 contains 14 residues. The CDR3 sequence is CASSVGTERYGYTF. In nucleotides, the CDR3 is TGTGCCAGCAGCGTAGGTACAGAACGCTATGGCTACACCTTC.

The chain is built from TRBV5-1 and TRBJ1-1; maybe TRBD1 (6 bases). The germline V gene has CDR1 SGHRS and CDR2 YFSETQ. V was cut by 6 bases and J by 3 bases, with 18 bases left in between. This CDR3 has 15 amino acids. The CDR3 region is CASNPRGDGDTEAFF. The CDR3 DNA reads TGCGCCAGCAACCCCAGGGGCGATGGGGACACTGAAGCTTTCTTT.

The chain joins TRBV27 to TRBJ2-1, with no clear D. The CDR3 has 15 amino acids. V gave up 0 bases and J gave up 2 bases, with 8 bases separating them. Germline V lookup: CDR1 MNHEY, CDR2 SMNVEV (reference sequence). The CDR3 DNA sequence: TGTGCCAGCAGTTTATCGTTGTCTCCCTACAATGAGCAGTTCTTC. Translation gives CASSLSLSPYNEQFF.

The chain joins TRBV7-9 to TRBJ2-7, with a tentative D call TRBD2 (8 bases). Between the trimmed V and J ends, which lost 10 bases and 3 bases, there was a span of 16 bases. Germline CDR1 SEHNR, CDR2 FQNEAQ (reference sequence). The CDR3 runs 13 residues. CDR3: CAISRGDSYEQYF. CDR3 DNA: TGTGCCATCTCGCGGGGGGACAGCTACGAGCAGTACTTC.

This chain joins TRBV27 and TRBJ2-5, with a possible D match to TRBD1 (5 bases). CDR1 MNHEY and CDR2 SMNVEV come from the germline V gene (reference sequence). CDR3 length: 14 residues. The ends were cut back, 5 bases at V and 3 bases at J, with 13 bases in the middle. The CDR3 coding sequence is TGTGCCAGCAGTCCCCTAGGACAAGAAGAGACCCAGTACTTC. This encodes CASSPLGQEETQYF.

This clone was counted between two and nine times. This chain joins TRBV5-6 and TRBJ2-7; 10 bases line up with TRBD1. The trim removed 3 bases at V and 6 bases at J, leaving 6 bases unmatched. Germline loops: CDR1 SGHDT, CDR2 YYEEEE. The CDR3 is made up of 14 amino acids. The CDR3 sequence is CASSWDRDRGEQYF. CDR3 coding DNA: TGTGCCAGCAGCTGGGACCGGGACAGGGGCGAGCAGTACTTC.

V is TRBV10-3 and J is TRBJ2-7; 8 bases line up with TRBD1. Germline V gene lookup returns CDR1 ENHRY and CDR2 SYGVKD. This CDR3 has 18 residues. J gave up 5 bases and V 6 bases, and 21 bases lay outside the gene matches. CDR3 sequence (DNA): TGTGCCATCAGCGCCCAGTTAGGATCGGGGCAGGGGGCTGACGAGCAGTACTTC. Translating gives CAISAQLGSGQGADEQYF.

This clone showed up just once. The J gene is TRBJ2-3, the V gene TRBV4-1; 9 nucleotides match TRBD2. Germline V lookup: CDR1 MGHRA, CDR2 YSYEKL. V lost 0 bases, J lost 1 base, and 17 bases stayed unmatched. CDR3 length: 21 residues. The CDR3 region has the DNA TGCGCCAGCAGCCAAGATTGGGTAGCGGGAGCGGTCTCAGAGGGCACAGATACGCAGTATTTT. Translating it yields CASSQDWVAGAVSEGTDTQYF.

This clone was detected only a few times. The J gene is TRBJ2-7, the V gene TRBV2; no clear D gene. Germline CDR1 is SNHLY and CDR2 is FYNNEI. V was pared by 1 base and J by 3 bases, with 7 bases between. The CDR3 is 13 amino acids. The CDR3 reads CASSEGLDYEQYF. The CDR3 coding sequence is TGTGCCAGCAGTGAAGGACTGGACTACGAGCAGTACTTC. The variable domain in full, completed from reference TRBV2 and TRBJ2-7, reads EPEVTQTPSHQVTQMGQEVILRCVPISNHLYFYWYRQILGQKVEFLVSFYNNEISEKSEIFDDQFSVERPDGSNFTLKIRSTKLEDSAMYFCASSEGLDYEQYFGPGTRLTVT.

There are a few counts of this clone. The chain combines TRBV28 with TRBJ1-4; unclear D gene. Germline-derived CDR1 and CDR2 are MDHEN and SYDVKM. CDR3 size: 12 residues. Trimming took off 5 bases at V and 5 bases at J, with 6 bases between the two ends. CDR3 residues: CASSRSNEKLFF. The CDR3 bases are TGTGCCAGCAGTCGGTCGAATGAAAAACTGTTTTTT. The variable domain in full, completed from reference TRBV28 and TRBJ1-4, reads DVKVTQSSRYLVKRTGEKVFLECVQDMDHENMFWYRQDPGLGLRLIYFSYDVKMKEKGDIPEGYSVSREKKERFSLILESASTNQTSMYLCASSRSNEKLFFGSGTQLSVL.

The chain has TRBV7-2 and TRBJ2-7; D not certain. V lost 5 bases and J 0 bases, leaving 5 bases between the germline ends. Germline V gene data show CDR1 as SGHTA and CDR2 as FQGNSA. The CDR3 covers 12 residues. CDR3 sequence (DNA): TGTGCCAGCAGCGCGTCCTCCTACGAGCAGTACTTC. This gives the protein CASSASSYEQYF.

The chain has TRBV5-4 and TRBJ2-2; either TRBD1 or TRBD2 may supply D (5 bases each). The V and J ends lost 3 bases and 7 bases respectively, with 13 bases between them. The CDR3 is 14 residues long. Germline lookup yields CDR1 SGHNT and CDR2 YYREEE (reference sequence). CDR3 nucleotide sequence: TGTGCCAGCAGCTCGAACGAGGGGATCGGGGAGCTGTTTTTT. It translates to CASSSNEGIGELFF.

The count of this clone is one. The V and J genes are TRBV30 and TRBJ2-3; no definite D call. This CDR3 spans 13 amino acids. Trimming took off 0 bases at V and 5 bases at J, with 9 bases between the two ends. The germline gives CDR1 GTSNPN, CDR2 SVGIG (reference sequence). The CDR3 DNA reads as TGTGCCTGGAGTGTAGTGATTTTAGATACGCAGTATTTT. Its protein is CAWSVVILDTQYF.